The following is a T cell receptor beta chain sequence with its context. No antigen is known for it. This sample is part of a study of beta chain features in type 1 diabetes. Findings and caveats of the study: Although PCR might favor shorter templates, it would do so equally in patients and controls. Shortening that was moderate but significant affected the TCRB CDR3s of Type 1 diabetes patients in all four CD4+ subsets. Overrepresentation of cells with high TCR expression could result from cDNA sequencing.

The germline V gene has CDR1 GTSNPN and CDR2 SVGIG (reference sequence). Trimming took 4 bases from V and 5 from J; bases not matched to a gene: 5. The CDR3 has 14 residues. Every isolated RNA sample was fully reverse transcribed, so sequencing captured expressed TCRB transcripts. Only in-frame clones appear in the TCRdb table, and some are missing; sequencing was by immunoSEQ multiplex PCR. The table includes around 340,000 clones, around 8.5% detected once. This receptor was obtained from a man aged 25-45 years with type 1 diabetes. The source material was central memory CD4+ T cells from blood. The V gene is TRBV30, the J gene TRBJ1-6; 7 bases agree with TRBD1. In DNA form, the CDR3 reads TGTGCCTGGACCAGGGGGATGGATAATTCACCCCTCCACTTT. Amino acid sequence: CAWTRGMDNSPLHF. Variable domain in full (rest from reference TRBV30 and TRBJ1-6): SQTIHQWPATLVQPVGSPLSLECTVEGTSNPNLYWYRQAAGRGLQLLFYSVGIGQISSEVPQNLSASRPQDRQFILSSKKLLLSDSGFYLCAWTRGMDNSPLHFGNGTRLTVT.